This T cell receptor beta chain appears in the sequencing data of a study of tumor-infiltrating lymphocytes in localized non-small cell lung cancer. Background on the study: From each patient, both tumor and uninvolved lung, non-adjacent to tumor, were sampled.

Study-wide results and caveats: Different pieces of the same tissue went to different assays, confounding technical variation with intratumor heterogeneity. Compared with uninvolved lung, tumors showed higher T cell infiltration by TCRbeta sequencing.

A note on this clone: Its antigen is as yet unknown.

The CDR3 has 15 residues. Germline V gene lookup returns CDR1 MRHNA and CDR2 SNTAGT. Deletions cut 5 bases from V and 7 bases from J, with 18 bases between. Method: immunoSEQ multiplex PCR; TCRdb's copy keeps in-frame clones and lacks some. The sample holds around 7,200 clones, around 66% seen once. Sequencing used lung tumor tissue. The clonotype comes from a human donor with non-small cell lung cancer. This chain connects TRBV6-4 to TRBJ2-1, with D possibly called TRBD1 or TRBD2 (6 bases each). The CDR3 reads CASSIQGGKGNEQFF. DNA for the CDR3: TGTGCCAGCAGTATACAGGGAGGAAAGGGGAATGAGCAGTTCTTC.